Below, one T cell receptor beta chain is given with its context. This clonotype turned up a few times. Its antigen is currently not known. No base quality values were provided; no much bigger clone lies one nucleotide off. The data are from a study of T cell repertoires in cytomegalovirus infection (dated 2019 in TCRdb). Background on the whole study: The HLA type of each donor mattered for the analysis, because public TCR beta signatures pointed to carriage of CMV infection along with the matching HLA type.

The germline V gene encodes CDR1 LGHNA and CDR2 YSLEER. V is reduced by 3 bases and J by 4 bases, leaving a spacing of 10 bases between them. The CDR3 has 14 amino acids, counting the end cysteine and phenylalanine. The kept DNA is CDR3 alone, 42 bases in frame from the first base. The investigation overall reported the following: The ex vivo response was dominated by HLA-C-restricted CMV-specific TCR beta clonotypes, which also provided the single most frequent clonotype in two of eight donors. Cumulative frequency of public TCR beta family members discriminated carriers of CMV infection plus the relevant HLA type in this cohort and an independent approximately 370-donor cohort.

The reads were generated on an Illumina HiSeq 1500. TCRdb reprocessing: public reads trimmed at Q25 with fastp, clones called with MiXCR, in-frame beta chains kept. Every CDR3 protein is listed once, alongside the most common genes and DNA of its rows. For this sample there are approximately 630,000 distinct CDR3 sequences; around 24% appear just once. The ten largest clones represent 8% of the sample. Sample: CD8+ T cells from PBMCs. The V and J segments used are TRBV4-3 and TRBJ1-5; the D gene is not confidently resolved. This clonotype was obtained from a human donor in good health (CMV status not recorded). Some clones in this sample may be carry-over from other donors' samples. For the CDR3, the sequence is CASSQGRRNQPQHF. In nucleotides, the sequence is TGCGCCAGCAGCCAGGGTCGGAGGAATCAGCCCCAGCATTTT.